What follows describes a single TCR beta chain. Its target is not known. CDR3 length: 9 amino acids. Trimming shortened V by 10 bases and J by 3 bases, and 4 bases separated the two germline ends. Germline V gene lookup returns CDR1 SGHRS and CDR2 YFSETQ. The data are from a study of T cells after yellow fever vaccination. A universal primer site and UMIs were added as TCR cDNA was made by 5'RACE template switching. TCRdb re-called the 5' RACE reads through MiXCR, storing one row per CDR3 protein. The data contain nearly 550,000 distinct CDR3 sequences, around 21% of them singletons. Study conclusions and caveats: Clones that expanded after primary vaccination mostly reappeared after the booster (96% CD4, approximately 89% CD8). Peaking faster, on day 5 versus 15, the secondary response was nonetheless weaker.

The chain couples TRBV5-1 to TRBJ2-5; D is undetermined. The sequence derives from a man younger than 40 who received the YFV17D yellow fever vaccine. Sequencing was performed on PBMCs, taken 15 days after the yellow fever booster vaccination. CDR3 region: CAGEETQYF. The DNA for the CDR3 is TGCGCCGGAGAAGAGACCCAGTACTTC.